This passage covers 19 T cell receptor beta chains from one sample sequenced in a study of CD8 T cells in Susac syndrome. RNA was extracted with the RNeasy kit, and a quantity of about 0.5 to 1 ug was reverse transcribed using random hexamers. TCRdb reanalysed the immunoSEQ multiplex PCR reads using MiXCR and keeps one entry per CDR3 protein. The table shows 95,000 to 150,000 distinct CDR3 sequences, with roughly 95% occurring only once. Material for sequencing was CD4+ T cells from PBMCs. These receptors came from a human donor with Susac syndrome.

The rearrangement joins TRBV27 to TRBJ1-4; D is undetermined. The CDR3 consists of 12 residues. The germline gives CDR1 MNHEY, CDR2 SMNVEV (reference sequence). V lost 4 bases to trimming and J lost 14 bases, with 14 bases between them. The CDR3 here is CASSSLGLGLFF. The CDR3 DNA is TGTGCCAGCAGTTCCCTGGGATTGGGGCTGTTTTTT.

V usage is TRBV20-1 and J usage is TRBJ1-2; D is uncertain. Germline V lookup: CDR1 DFQATT, CDR2 SNEGSKA (reference sequence). The length of the CDR3 is 11 residues. The V end lost 6 bases, the J end lost 8 bases, and 13 bases lay between the germline ends. For the CDR3, the DNA is TGCAGTGCCGGTGGGCGGGGAGGCTACACCTTC. This gives the protein CSAGGRGGYTF.

CDR3 loop: CASSGAGSSYNEQFF. As DNA, the CDR3 is TGTGCCAGCAGCGGGGCGGGGAGCTCCTACAATGAGCAGTTCTTC. The V and J genes are TRBV7-2 and TRBJ2-1; maybe TRBD2 (6 bases). The CDR3 has 15 amino acids. Trimming shortened V by 5 bases and J by 0 bases, and 11 bases separated the two germline ends. Germline CDR1 and CDR2: SGHTA and FQGNSA. The whole variable domain, filled in from reference TRBV7-2 and TRBJ2-1, reads GAGVSQSPSNKVTEKGKDVELRCDPISGHTALYWYRQSLGQGLEFLIYFQGNSAPDKSGLPSDRFSAERTGGSVSTLTIQRTQQEDSAVYLCASSGAGSSYNEQFFGPGTRLTVL.

The chain recombines TRBV20-1 with TRBJ1-5; TRBD1 aligns across 9 bases. CDR1 and CDR2 from the germline V gene are DFQATT and SNEGSKA (reference sequence). V lost 5 bases, J lost 4 bases, and 6 bases stayed unmatched. The CDR3 is 14 amino acids. This chain's CDR3 is CSAPAGTGNQPQHF. The DNA of the CDR3 is TGCAGTGCTCCCGCCGGGACAGGGAATCAGCCCCAGCATTTT.

V is TRBV3-1 and J is TRBJ1-1, with no clear D. The ends were cut back, 5 bases at V and 5 bases at J, with 12 bases in the middle. CDR1 and CDR2 from the germline V gene are LGHDT and YNNKEL (reference sequence). This CDR3 region has 13 residues. CDR3 amino acids: CASSFEGRTEAFF. CDR3 in DNA: TGTGCCAGCAGCTTCGAGGGTCGGACTGAAGCTTTCTTT.

The chain recombines TRBV23-1 with TRBJ2-2, with D perhaps matching TRBD1 (5 bases). TRBV23-1 is reported as an ORF; its role is uncertain. V dropped 0 bases and J dropped 2 bases, with 10 bases sitting between them. The CDR3 is 16 amino acids. CDR3 bases: TGCGCCAGCAGTCAATCGAACAGGAGAAACACCGGGGAGCTGTTTTTT. Translated: CASSQSNRRNTGELFF.

The J gene is TRBJ2-2, the V gene TRBV28; TRBD1 matches 8 bases. CDR1 is MDHEN, CDR2 SYDVKM, per germline. Unmatched junction bases numbered 3, after V lost 8 bases and J lost 7 bases. The CDR3 contains 12 residues. In DNA, the CDR3 is TGTGCCAGCGCAGGGGGCGTCGGGGAGCTGTTTTTT. Translating it yields CASAGGVGELFF.

The chain joins TRBV5-1 to TRBJ2-1; D ambiguous. Germline V gives CDR1 SGHRS, CDR2 YFSETQ. The CDR3 extends over 15 amino acids. Trimming removed 0 bases at V and 0 bases at J, with 7 bases between. The CDR3 spells CASSLEMVSYNEQFF. The CDR3 bases are TGCGCCAGCAGCTTGGAGATGGTCTCCTACAATGAGCAGTTCTTC.

Turning to this clonotype: At one boundary the junction diverges from the germline segment, which might be a read error. The chain carries TRBV7-7 and TRBJ2-7; maybe TRBD2 (6 bases). The germline CDR1 and CDR2 sequences are SSHAT and FNYEAQ (reference sequence). The CDR3 spans 15 residues. The CDR3 spells CASSPGTDSSYEQYF. In DNA form, the CDR3 reads TGTGCTAGCAGCCCTGGGACTGATAGCTCCTACGAGCAGTACTTC.

The chain is built from TRBV9 and TRBJ2-2; tentatively, D is TRBD1 or TRBD2 (5 bases each). Per germline, CDR1 SGDLS and CDR2 YYNGEE. V lost 2 bases, J lost 7 bases, and 9 bases lay in between. CDR3 length: 13 residues. CDR3 nucleotide sequence: TGTGCCAGCAGCGTCGGGGCGGTCGGGGAGCTGTTTTTT. Protein product: CASSVGAVGELFF. Drawing the rest from reference TRBV9 and TRBJ2-2, the complete variable domain is DSGVTQTPKHLITATGQRVTLRCSPRSGDLSVYWYQQSLDQGLQFLIQYYNGEERAKGNILERFSAQQFPDLHSELNLSSLELGDSALYFCASSVGAVGELFFGEGSRLTVL.

The chain has TRBV19 and TRBJ2-5, with D perhaps TRBD1 or TRBD2 (6 bases each). Germline CDR1 reads LNHDA; CDR2 reads SQIVND (reference sequence). Trimming pared 8 bases from V and 4 bases from J, leaving 17 bases between. There are 14 residues in the CDR3. The CDR3 is CASSRGPHGETQYF. DNA of the CDR3: TGTGCCAGTTCTCGGGGGCCACACGGAGAGACCCAGTACTTC.

The chain is built from TRBV12-3 or TRBV12-4 and TRBJ2-5, with D possibly being TRBD1 or TRBD2 (5 bases each). V dropped 6 bases and J dropped 5 bases, with 19 bases sitting between them. This CDR3 comprises 15 residues. DNA for the CDR3: TGTGCCAGCAGAGGGACCGGACCGGTTCAGGAGACCCAGTACTTC. Its protein is CASRGTGPVQETQYF.

The rearrangement links TRBV25-1 to TRBJ2-1; 8 nucleotides agree with TRBD2. Trimming cost V 3 bases and J 12 bases; bases outside gene matches: 13. CDR1 and CDR2 from the germline V gene are MGHDK and SYGVNS. CDR3 size: 15 residues. In nucleotides, the CDR3 is TGTGCCAGCAGTGATTTGGATAGCGGGAAGGCGGGGCAGTTCTTC. This sequence encodes CASSDLDSGKAGQFF.

The chain has TRBV28 and TRBJ1-5, with 10 bases fitting TRBD1. V lost 3 bases, J lost 0 bases, and 8 bases stayed unmatched. The germline CDR1 and CDR2 sequences are MDHEN and SYDVKM. The CDR3 is 18 residues long. For the CDR3, the DNA is TGTGCCAGCAGTTTGGTGGGACAGGGGAAGGGTAGCAATCAGCCCCAGCATTTT. Translating gives CASSLVGQGKGSNQPQHF.

The chain carries TRBV2 and TRBJ2-1; possibly TRBD2 for D (6 bases). Germline CDR1 reads SNHLY; CDR2 reads FYNNEI. The CDR3 has 18 amino acids. V was shortened by 3 bases and J by 1 base, with 19 bases between the two germline ends. CDR3 DNA: TGTGCCAGCAGTGAGAGGCGGCGGGACTGGAGTTCCTACAATGAGCAGTTCTTC. It specifies CASSERRRDWSSYNEQFF.

The chain recombines TRBV10-3 with TRBJ2-6; TRBD1 is a possible D gene (5 bases). The length of the CDR3 is 14 residues. Germline V lookup: CDR1 ENHRY, CDR2 SYGVKD. V shed 10 bases and J shed 0 bases, with 10 bases lying between them. The CDR3 here is CASLDSSGANVLTF. In DNA, the CDR3 is TGTGCCAGCCTCGACAGCTCTGGGGCCAACGTCCTGACTTTC.

J is TRBJ1-5 and V is TRBV12-3 or TRBV12-4, with a tentative D call TRBD1 (5 bases). The CDR3 spans 12 residues. V was trimmed by 6 bases and J by 5 bases, leaving 8 bases between them. This chain's CDR3 is CASSWGDQPQHF. The DNA of the CDR3 is TGTGCCAGCAGCTGGGGGGATCAGCCCCAGCATTTT.

The chain couples TRBV7-9 to TRBJ2-5; TRBD1 matches at 7 bases. The CDR3 totals 15 residues. Germline trimming cut 1 base from V and 5 bases from J; bases unmatched to any gene: 7. CDR1 SEHNR and CDR2 FQNEAQ come from the germline V gene (reference sequence). The CDR3 DNA reads as TGTGCCAGCAGCTTAGGTACAGGGGTCTGGGAGACCCAGTACTTC. This sequence encodes CASSLGTGVWETQYF.

The genes are TRBV29-1 and TRBJ2-5; D remains ambiguous. The CDR3 loop spans 12 amino acids. V lost 2 bases, J lost 4 bases, and 8 bases lay in between. The germline V gene has CDR1 SQVTM and CDR2 ANQGSEA. The CDR3 bases are TGCAGCGTTGAAAAGGCGTCAGAGACCCAGTACTTC. Amino acids: CSVEKASETQYF.